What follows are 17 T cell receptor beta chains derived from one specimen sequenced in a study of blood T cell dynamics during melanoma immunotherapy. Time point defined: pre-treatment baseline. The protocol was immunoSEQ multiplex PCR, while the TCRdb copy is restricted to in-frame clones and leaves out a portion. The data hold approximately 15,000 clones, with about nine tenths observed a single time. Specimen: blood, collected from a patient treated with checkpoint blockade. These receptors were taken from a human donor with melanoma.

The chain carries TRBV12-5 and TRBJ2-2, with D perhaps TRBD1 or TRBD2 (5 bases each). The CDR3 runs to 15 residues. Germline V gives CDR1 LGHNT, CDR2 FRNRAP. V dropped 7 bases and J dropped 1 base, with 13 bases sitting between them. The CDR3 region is CASVPGTLNTGELFF. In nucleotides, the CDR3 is TGTGCTAGTGTTCCCGGGACCCTGAACACCGGGGAGCTGTTTTTT.

The CDR3 loop reads CASSLDLSSSYEQYF. The CDR3 nucleotides are TGCGCCAGCAGCCTGGACCTCTCCAGTTCCTACGAGCAGTACTTC. The rearrangement uses TRBV5-1 and TRBJ2-7; D ambiguous. The germline V and J ends were trimmed by 4 bases and 1 base, with 15 bases remaining between them. The CDR3 is 15 amino acids. Germline V CDR1 and CDR2: SGHRS, YFSETQ.

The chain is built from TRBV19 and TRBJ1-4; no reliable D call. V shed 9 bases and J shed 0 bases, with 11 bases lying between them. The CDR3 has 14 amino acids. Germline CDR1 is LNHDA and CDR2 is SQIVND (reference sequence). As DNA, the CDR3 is TGTGCCAGCCTTGGGAGATCAACTAATGAAAAACTGTTTTTT. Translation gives CASLGRSTNEKLFF. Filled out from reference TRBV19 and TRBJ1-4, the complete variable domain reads DGGITQSPKYLFRKEGQNVTLSCEQNLNHDAMYWYRQDPGQGLRLIYYSQIVNDFQKGDIAEGYSVSREKKESFPLTVTSAQKNPTAFYLCASLGRSTNEKLFFGSGTQLSVL.

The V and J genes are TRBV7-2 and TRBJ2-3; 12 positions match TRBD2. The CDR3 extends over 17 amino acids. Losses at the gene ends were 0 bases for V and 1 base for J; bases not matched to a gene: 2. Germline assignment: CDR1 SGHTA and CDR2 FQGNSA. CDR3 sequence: CASSLAASGRGTDTQYF. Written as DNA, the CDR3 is TGTGCCAGCAGCTTAGCGGCTAGCGGGAGGGGCACAGATACGCAGTATTTT.

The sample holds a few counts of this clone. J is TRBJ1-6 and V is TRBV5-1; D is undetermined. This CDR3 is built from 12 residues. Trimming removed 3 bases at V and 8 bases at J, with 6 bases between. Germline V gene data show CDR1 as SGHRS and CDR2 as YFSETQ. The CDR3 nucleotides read TGCGCCAGCAGCTCCGGGGATTCACCCCTCCACTTT. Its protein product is CASSSGDSPLHF.

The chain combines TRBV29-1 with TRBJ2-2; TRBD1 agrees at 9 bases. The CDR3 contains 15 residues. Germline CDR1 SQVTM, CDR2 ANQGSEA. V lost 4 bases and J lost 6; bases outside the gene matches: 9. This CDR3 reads CSVAMGQGVPGELFF. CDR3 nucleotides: TGCAGCGTTGCCATGGGACAGGGCGTGCCCGGGGAGCTGTTTTTT.

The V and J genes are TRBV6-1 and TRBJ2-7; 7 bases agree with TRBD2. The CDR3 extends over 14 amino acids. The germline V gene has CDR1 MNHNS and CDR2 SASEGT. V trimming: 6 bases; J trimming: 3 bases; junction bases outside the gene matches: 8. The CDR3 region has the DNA TGTGCCAGCAGGGGGGGGGACCCGGTCTACGAGCAGTACTTC. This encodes CASRGGDPVYEQYF.

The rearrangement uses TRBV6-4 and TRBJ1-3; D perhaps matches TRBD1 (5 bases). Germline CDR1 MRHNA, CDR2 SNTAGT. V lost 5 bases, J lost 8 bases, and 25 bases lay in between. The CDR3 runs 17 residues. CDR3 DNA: TGTGCCAGCAGTTACCCAGCAGGGTGCTATCATTGGGACACCATATATTTT. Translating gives CASSYPAGCYHWDTIYF.

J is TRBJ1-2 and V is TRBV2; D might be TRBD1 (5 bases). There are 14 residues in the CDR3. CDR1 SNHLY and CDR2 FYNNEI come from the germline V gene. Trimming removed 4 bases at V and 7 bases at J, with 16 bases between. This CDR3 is CASSVRQGISGYTF. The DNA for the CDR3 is TGTGCCAGCAGTGTTAGGCAGGGTATCAGTGGCTACACCTTC.

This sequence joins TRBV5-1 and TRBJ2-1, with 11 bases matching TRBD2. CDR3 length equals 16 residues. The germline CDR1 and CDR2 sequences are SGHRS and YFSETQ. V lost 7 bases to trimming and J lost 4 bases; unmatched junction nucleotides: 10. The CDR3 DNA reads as TGCGCCAGCGTTGGCGACGGGACTAGCGGATACAATGAGCAGTTCTTC. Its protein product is CASVGDGTSGYNEQFF.

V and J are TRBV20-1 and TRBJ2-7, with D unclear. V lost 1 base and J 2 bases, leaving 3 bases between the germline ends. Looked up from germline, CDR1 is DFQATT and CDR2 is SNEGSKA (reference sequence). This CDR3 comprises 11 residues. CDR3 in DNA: TGCAGTGCTAGAGGTACCTACGAGCAGTACTTC. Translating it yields CSARGTYEQYF.

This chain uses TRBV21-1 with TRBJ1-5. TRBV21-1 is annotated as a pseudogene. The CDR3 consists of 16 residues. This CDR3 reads CASSKDPPGRNQPQHF. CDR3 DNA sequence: TGTGCCAGCAGCAAAGACCCGCCAGGGAGGAATCAGCCCCAGCATTTT.

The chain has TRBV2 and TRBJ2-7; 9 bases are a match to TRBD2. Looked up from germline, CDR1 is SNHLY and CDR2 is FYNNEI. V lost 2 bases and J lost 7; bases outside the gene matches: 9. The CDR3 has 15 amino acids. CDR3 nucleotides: TGTGCCAGCAGTGAACAGCTAGCGGGGATGGGGGAGCAGTACTTC. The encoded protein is CASSEQLAGMGEQYF.

In DNA, the CDR3 is TGTGCCAGCAGCCGGGACAGGGGAGGCACCGGGGAGCTGTTTTTT. Protein sequence: CASSRDRGGTGELFF. This chain links TRBV6-6 with TRBJ2-2, with 10 bases aligning to TRBD1. V was pared by 6 bases and J by 4 bases, with 5 bases of the junction left unmatched. The CDR3 is 15 amino acids. The germline V gene encodes CDR1 MNHNY and CDR2 SVGAGI (reference sequence).

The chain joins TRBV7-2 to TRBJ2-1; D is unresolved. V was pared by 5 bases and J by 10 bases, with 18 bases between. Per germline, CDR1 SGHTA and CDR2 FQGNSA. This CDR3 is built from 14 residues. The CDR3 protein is CASSATTGPIEQFF. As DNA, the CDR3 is TGTGCCAGCAGCGCAACTACCGGGCCAATCGAGCAGTTCTTC.

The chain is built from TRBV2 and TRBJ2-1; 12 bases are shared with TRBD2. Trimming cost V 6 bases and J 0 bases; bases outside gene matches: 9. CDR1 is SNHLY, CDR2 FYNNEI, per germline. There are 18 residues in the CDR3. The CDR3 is CASRDRLAGAFSYNEQFF. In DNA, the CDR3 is TGTGCCAGCAGAGACCGACTAGCGGGGGCCTTCTCCTACAATGAGCAGTTCTTC.

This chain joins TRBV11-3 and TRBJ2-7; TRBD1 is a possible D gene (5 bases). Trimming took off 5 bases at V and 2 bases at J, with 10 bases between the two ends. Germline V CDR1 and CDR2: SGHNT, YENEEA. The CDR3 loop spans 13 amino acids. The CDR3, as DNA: TGTGCCAGCAGCAGGGCAGGGACCTACGAGCAGTACTTC. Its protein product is CASSRAGTYEQYF.